A selection of T cell receptor beta chains follows, all from one sample in a study of blood T cells in healthy people across ages. TCRdb processed the 5' RACE reads anew with MiXCR; each CDR3 protein has one entry. The data hold about 400,000 distinct CDR3 sequences, with about half observed a single time. Material for sequencing was blood. All receptors come from a man aged 55 to 70 in good health. Both conserved end residues are part of each CDR3. The D gene is left open where the match is weak. Some rows mark clone size as missing; the rest say once, few, many or name a class of expanded clone.

cdr3_aa cdr3_nt d_call j_call v_call clone_size
CASSVATGSGYTF TGTGCCAGCAGCGTAGCGACAGGGAGCGGCTACACCTTC TRBD1 TRBJ1-2 TRBV7-9 many
CASSNDASGGACETCYEQYF TGTGCCAGCAGCAACGACGCTAGCGGGGGGGCTTGCGAAACTTGTTACGAGCAGTACTTC . TRBJ2-7 TRBV21-1 .
CASSPQWASGGETQYF TGTGCTAGCAGCCCACAATGGGCTAGCGGGGGTGAGACCCAGTACTTC TRBD2 TRBJ2-5 TRBV7-7 few
CSARDPGATDTQYF TGCAGTGCTAGAGATCCGGGGGCAACAGATACGCAGTATTTT . TRBJ2-3 TRBV20-1 .
CASTPDANQPQHF TGTGCCAGCACCCCTGACGCCAATCAGCCCCAGCATTTT . TRBJ1-5 TRBV7-2 few
CSARVQRLNNEQFF TGCAGTGCTAGAGTCCAGCGACTCAACAATGAGCAGTTCTTC . TRBJ2-1 TRBV20-1 .
CASSPTGSNYGYTF TGTGCCAGCAGCCCTACAGGGAGTAACTATGGCTACACCTTC . TRBJ1-2 TRBV5-5 .
CASSLEAYNEQYF TGTGCCAGCAGTTTAGAGGCTTACAATGAGCAGTACTTC . TRBJ2-5 TRBV12-3/TRBV12-4 .
CASSGGTVGGANVLTF TGTGCCAGCAGTGGCGGGACAGTAGGTGGGGCCAACGTCCTGACTTTC . TRBJ2-6 TRBV28 .
CSARIGGPYNEQFF TGCAGTGCTAGGATCGGCGGCCCCTACAATGAGCAGTTCTTC . TRBJ2-1 TRBV20-1 many
CASSPSTGDGYTF TGTGCCAGCAGCCCGTCCACAGGGGATGGCTACACCTTC TRBD1 TRBJ1-2 TRBV11-2 .
CASNRDPTGSYNEQFF TGCGCCAGCAACCGGGACCCAACGGGGTCCTACAATGAGCAGTTCTTC . TRBJ2-1 TRBV5-1 .
CASEKDGEGSEQYF TGCGCCAGCGAAAAGGACGGGGAGGGGTCCGAGCAGTACTTC TRBD2 TRBJ2-7 TRBV2 .
CASSPLPSGRKDEQYF TGCGCCAGCAGTCCCCTTCCTAGCGGGAGGAAGGATGAGCAGTACTTC TRBD2 TRBJ2-7 TRBV10-2 .
CSARDGTSGDYEQYF TGCAGTGCTAGAGATGGGACTAGCGGTGACTACGAGCAGTACTTC TRBD2 TRBJ2-7 TRBV20-1 few
CASSLSGAGFRTKNIQYF TGTGCCAGCAGTTTAAGTGGCGCAGGGTTCAGGACCAAAAACATTCAGTACTTC . TRBJ2-4 TRBV27 few
CATLDPGEQYF TGCGCCACCCTCGATCCGGGGGAGCAGTACTTC . TRBJ2-4 TRBV10-2 .
CASSSPQGPYSYEQYF TGTGCCAGCAGTTCCCCCCAGGGGCCCTACTCCTACGAGCAGTACTTC . TRBJ2-7 TRBV28 .
CSARGGFYNEQFF TGCAGTGCTAGAGGGGGGTTCTACAATGAGCAGTTCTTC . TRBJ2-1 TRBV20-1 .
CATGTGVIDTQYF TGTGCCACTGGGACAGGGGTTATAGATACGCAGTATTTT TRBD1 TRBJ2-3 TRBV10-3 .